This T cell receptor beta chain was captured in a study of blood T cell repertoires in COVID-19. Study overall: Samples representing acute and convalescent COVID-19 were sourced from the United States, Italy and Spain. Sources were T cells, B-cell-depleted T cells, or PBMCs; the material itself was cDNA or gDNA.

How the authors handled the data: Amplifying reference gene primers gave estimates of nucleated cell counts. The data were produced by immunoSEQ multiplex PCR, yet TCRdb's version contains in-frame clones alone and is incomplete. V and J calls and clone size follow that table, whereas D and trimming were derived from the DNA. The sample contains about 26,000 clones, 85% to 90% of which appear only once. This clone occurred once. The source is a man between 65 and 85 years old with active COVID-19. The specimen was peripheral blood.

The CDR3 reads CASSLGGTRAETQYF. CDR3 sequence (DNA): TGTGCCAGCAGCCTAGGGGGGACTAGAGCGGAGACCCAGTACTTC. The genes are TRBV9 and TRBJ2-5; 8 bases are a match to TRBD2. Unmatched junction bases numbered 10, after V lost 4 bases and J lost 5 bases. Germline V gene sequence: CDR1 SGDLS, CDR2 YYNGEE. The CDR3 loop spans 15 amino acids.